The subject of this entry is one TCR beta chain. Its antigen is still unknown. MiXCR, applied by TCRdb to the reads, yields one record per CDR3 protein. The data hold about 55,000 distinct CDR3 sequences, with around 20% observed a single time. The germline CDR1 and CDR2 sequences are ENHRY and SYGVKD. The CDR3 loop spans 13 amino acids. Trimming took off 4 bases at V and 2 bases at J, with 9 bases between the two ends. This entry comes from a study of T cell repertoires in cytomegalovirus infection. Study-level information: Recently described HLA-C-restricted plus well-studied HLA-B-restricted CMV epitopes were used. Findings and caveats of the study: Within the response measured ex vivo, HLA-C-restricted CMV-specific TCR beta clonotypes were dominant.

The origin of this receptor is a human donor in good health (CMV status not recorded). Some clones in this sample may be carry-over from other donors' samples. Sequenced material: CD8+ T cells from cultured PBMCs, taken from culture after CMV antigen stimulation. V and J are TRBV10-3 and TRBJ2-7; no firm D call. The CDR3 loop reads CAISVDKAYEQYF. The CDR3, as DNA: TGTGCCATCAGTGTGGATAAGGCCTACGAGCAGTACTTC.